These T cell receptor beta chains were read from a single sample in a study of regulatory T cells in long-lasting Graves disease. Each CDR3 protein is one row after TCRdb ran MiXCR on the multiplex PCR reads. Here the sample spans 530,000 or so distinct CDR3 sequences, 13% being singletons. This same sample was also taken into another study, of T cells in Graves' hyperthyroidism and ophthalmopathy.

The source was peripheral blood mononuclear cells (PBMCs), collected at new diagnosis, from a patient treated with antithyroid drugs. These receptors were taken from a young man with Graves disease. The CDR3 runs from the conserved cysteine through the conserved F or W. A D gene is named only where the DNA matches it firmly. Only part of the rows carry a size: once, few, many, or a class if the clone is expanded.

TGTGCCTGGAACAGACTAACGCATGAAGCTTTCTTT,CAWNRLTHEAFF,TRBJ1-1,.,few,12,TRBV30
TGTGCCAGCACCTCGGGCTCAGCGGGAGGGGAGCAGTTCTTC,CASTSGSAGGEQFF,TRBJ2-1,TRBD2,.,14,TRBV18
TGCAGTGCTAGTGGGCGGGAGAGTATCGAGCAGTACTTC,CSASGRESIEQYF,TRBJ2-7,TRBD2,many,13,TRBV20-1
TGCGCCAGCAGTGAGTCGCGGGAAGCAGGAGAGACCCAGTACTTC,CASSESREAGETQYF,TRBJ2-5,.,many,15,TRBV10-2
TGTGCCACCAGCAGAGGAGAGGTTGGGGAGACCCAGTACTTC,CATSRGEVGETQYF,TRBJ2-5,.,many,14,TRBV15
TGTGCGGCGCAGCCCGGCACAGATACGCAGTATTTT,CAAQPGTDTQYF,TRBJ2-3,.,few,12,TRBV30
TGTGCCATCAAAGAGGACATCCGTCGGCCCCAGCATTTT,CAIKEDIRRPQHF,TRBJ1-5,.,few,13,TRBV10-3
TGTGCCAGCAGTAATACAGCCGATAATGAAAAACTGTTTTTT,CASSNTADNEKLFF,TRBJ1-4,.,many,14,TRBV7-9
TGTGCCAGCAGCTTAGCATTGGAGCAAGAGACCCAGTACTTC,CASSLALEQETQYF,TRBJ2-5,.,.,14,TRBV7-6
TGTGCCAGCAGCGGTAACGGAGCGGCTCCTACCGGGGAGCTGTTTTTT,CASSGNGAAPTGELFF,TRBJ2-2,.,many,16,TRBV11-1
TGCAGTGCTACTCCACTAGCGGGAGGATACTACGAGCAGTACTTC,CSATPLAGGYYEQYF,TRBJ2-7,TRBD2,.,15,TRBV20-1
TGTGCCAGCAGTGCAGGTACTAAGCAGTTCTTC,CASSAGTKQFF,TRBJ2-1,.,few,11,TRBV25-1
TGTGCCAGTAGTATAGGAGGAGTTTGGGTTGAGCAGTTCTTC,CASSIGGVWVEQFF,TRBJ2-1,.,.,14,TRBV19
TGTGCCAGCACTCACCGGACAGGGAATTCACCCCTCCACTTT,CASTHRTGNSPLHF,TRBJ1-6,TRBD1,few,14,TRBV5-6
TGTGCCAGCCGGCGGGATAGCTCCTACAATGAGCAGTTCTTC,CASRRDSSYNEQFF,TRBJ2-1,.,many,14,TRBV7-2
TGCAGTGCTAGAGATCCTTGGGGTCACAATGAGCAGTTCTTC,CSARDPWGHNEQFF,TRBJ2-1,.,many,14,TRBV20-1
TGTGCCCCCTACAGGGGGACCTACGAGCAGTACTTC,CAPYRGTYEQYF,TRBJ2-7,TRBD1,many,12,TRBV24-1
TGTGCCAGCTCACCATCGTCCGGGACAGGGGGCACCGAGGAGCTGTTTTTT,CASSPSSGTGGTEELFF,TRBJ2-2,TRBD1,.,17,TRBV18
TGTGCCAGCAGCCCAAGGCGGGACAATGAGCAGTTCTTC,CASSPRRDNEQFF,TRBJ2-1,.,many,13,TRBV12-3/TRBV12-4
TGTGCCAGCAGTTTATTACTAGCGGGATTTCAATTGGACACAGATACGCAGTATTTT,CASSLLLAGFQLDTDTQYF,TRBJ2-3,TRBD2,many,19,TRBV6-5
TGCAGTGCTAGTTATCGGGGCCGGGAGGGGACCCAGTACTTC,CSASYRGREGTQYF,TRBJ2-5,TRBD2,many,14,TRBV20-1
TGTGCCAGCAGCTTAGCGGGTCCCACAGATACGCAGTATTTT,CASSLAGPTDTQYF,TRBJ2-3,.,many,14,TRBV7-9
TGCAGTGCTAGCCTTGGGGGGCTAGCGGATAACCATACGCAGTATTTT,CSASLGGLADNHTQYF,TRBJ2-3,.,.,16,TRBV20-1
TGTGCCAGCAGCCACGGCCGGGACATCGGCTACACCTTC,CASSHGRDIGYTF,TRBJ1-2,.,many,13,TRBV5-6
TGTGCCAGCAGCTTAGCCGTCAGACTAGCGGTTTTGACAGATACGCAGTATTTT,CASSLAVRLAVLTDTQYF,TRBJ2-3,TRBD2,few,18,TRBV7-2
TGTGCCAGCAGCCTTCCAGGCGGTGTAGAAAAACTGTTTTTT,CASSLPGGVEKLFF,TRBJ1-4,.,many,14,TRBV7-9
TGCAGTGCTACTTCGCAGTATTTT,CSATSQYF,TRBJ2-3,.,.,8,TRBV20-1
TGTGCCACCAGGAGCCCAGGTGGGACCACAAATACGCAGTATTTT,CATRSPGGTTNTQYF,TRBJ2-3,.,many,15,TRBV27
TGTGCCAGCTCACCAAACCTAGCGGGAGACAATGAGCAGTTCTTC,CASSPNLAGDNEQFF,TRBJ2-1,TRBD2,many,15,TRBV18
TGTGCCAGCAGCGACTTGGGGGTAGCGGGATCGGGCGAGCAGTACTTC,CASSDLGVAGSGEQYF,TRBJ2-7,TRBD2,few,16,TRBV3-1
TGTGCCAGCAGTGACCCGGCGGCGCGAGGGGAGACCCAGTACTTC,CASSDPAARGETQYF,TRBJ2-5,.,many,15,TRBV6-1
TGTGCCAGCAGCCAACGGGGCACCGGGGAGCTGTTTTTT,CASSQRGTGELFF,TRBJ2-2,.,.,13,TRBV14
TGTGCCAGCAGCACCGGGACTAAACTCGAGCAGTACTTC,CASSTGTKLEQYF,TRBJ2-7,TRBD2,many,13,TRBV7-9
TGTGCCACCAGTGATTTCTCATCAGGGGAGACCCAGTACTTC,CATSDFSSGETQYF,TRBJ2-5,.,many,14,TRBV24-1
TGTGCCACCAGCAGAGATCAGGTTTCGAGACAGGGGCCCACTGAAGCTTTCTTT,CATSRDQVSRQGPTEAFF,TRBJ1-1,TRBD1,many,18,TRBV15
TGCGCCAGCAGCCTCGACAGGTTCGATAGCAATCAGCCCCAGCATTTT,CASSLDRFDSNQPQHF,TRBJ1-5,.,many,16,TRBV5-1
TGCAGCGTTGAGCTCCTCCAAAACATTCAGTACTTC,CSVELLQNIQYF,TRBJ2-4,.,many,12,TRBV29-1
TGCGCCAGCAGCGAAGGGCCAACCGGGGAGCTGTTTTTT,CASSEGPTGELFF,TRBJ2-2,.,many,13,TRBV5-1
TGTGCCAGTAGTATCATAGCGGGAGACTCCTACGAGCAGTACTTC,CASSIIAGDSYEQYF,TRBJ2-7,TRBD2,.,15,TRBV19
TGTGCCAGCAGCCAAGATCTCCGCGGTCTGAGCTCCTACGAGCAGTACTTC,CASSQDLRGLSSYEQYF,TRBJ2-7,.,many,17,TRBV3-1
TGTGCCAGCAGCCGGACTAGCGGGAGAAGCGAGCAGTACTTC,CASSRTSGRSEQYF,TRBJ2-7,TRBD2,.,14,TRBV3-1
TGCAGTGCTAGTGGAGTACTACTAGGCTACGAGCAGTACTTC,CSASGVLLGYEQYF,TRBJ2-7,.,few,14,TRBV20-1
TGTGCCAGTACAATAGCGGGAGGAACCTACAATGAGCAGTTCTTC,CASTIAGGTYNEQFF,TRBJ2-1,TRBD2,few,15,TRBV19
TGCAGTGCTGCCTCGAGGGGGGGGCTGAAGGTCTCCTACAATGAGCAGTTCTTC,CSAASRGGLKVSYNEQFF,TRBJ2-1,.,.,18,TRBV20-1
TGTGCCAGCATCAGGGCAGGTGGAAATCAGCCCCAGCATTTT,CASIRAGGNQPQHF,TRBJ1-5,.,many,14,TRBV6-1
TGTGCCAGCAGTGTAAATACTCCGGGACTAGCGGGGAGAGCTGACACCGGGGAGCTGTTTTTT,CASSVNTPGLAGRADTGELFF,TRBJ2-2,TRBD2,.,21,TRBV6-2/TRBV6-3
TGTGCCACCAGCACCTACCGGGAGAGCTCCTACAATGAGCAGTTCTTC,CATSTYRESSYNEQFF,TRBJ2-1,.,many,16,TRBV15
TGTGCCAGCAGTACGGGGGGACTAGCGGGAAATTACGAGCAGTACTTC,CASSTGGLAGNYEQYF,TRBJ2-7,TRBD2,.,16,TRBV7-9
TGCGCCAGCATCCCCGAGGGGACTAGCGGGAGGGCTGTTTTCGACGAGCAGTACTTC,CASIPEGTSGRAVFDEQYF,TRBJ2-7,TRBD2,many,19,TRBV10-1
TGTGCCAGCAGCCTGTACAGGGCGACAGGGGCTGGGGCCAACGTCCTGACTTTC,CASSLYRATGAGANVLTF,TRBJ2-6,TRBD1,.,18,TRBV3-1
TGTGCCACCAGTGCCGGCGTCGAGCCCCAGCGTTTT,CATSAGVEPQRF,TRBJ1-5,.,.,12,TRBV24-1
TGTGCCAGCAGCTTAGAGATAGTGGCTAATGAAAAACTGTTTTTT,CASSLEIVANEKLFF,TRBJ1-4,.,few,15,TRBV11-2
TGTGCCAGCCCCCGGGACGGGACAGGCGACCACTATGGCTACACCTTC,CASPRDGTGDHYGYTF,TRBJ1-2,TRBD1,many,16,TRBV6-1
TGTGCCAGCAGCTTAGGGGGGGAGGTGTACAATGAGCAGTTCTTC,CASSLGGEVYNEQFF,TRBJ2-1,.,many,15,TRBV11-1
TGTGCCTGGAACGAACTAGGGCCAGATACGCAGTATTTT,CAWNELGPDTQYF,TRBJ2-3,.,many,13,TRBV30
TGCAGTGCTAGAGATCATAGCCGTCGGGGCTACGAGCAGTACTTC,CSARDHSRRGYEQYF,TRBJ2-7,.,many,15,TRBV20-1